A single sample is the source of the 27 T cell receptor beta chains below, sequenced in a study of T-cell memory formation after mild COVID-19. TCRdb processed the 5' RACE reads anew with MiXCR; each CDR3 protein has one entry. The sample holds 350,000 or so distinct CDR3 sequences, more than 20% seen once. The sequenced sample consisted of PBMCs or a T cell subset sorted from them (not recorded which). These receptors all come from an adult woman who had mild COVID-19 (a few samples of this study predate the infection). Cell type and time point are not known.

The chain recombines TRBV9 with TRBJ2-7; TRBD1 matches at 7 bases. Germline CDR1 SGDLS, CDR2 YYNGEE. The CDR3 has 14 amino acids. Losses at the gene ends were 2 bases for V and 6 bases for J; bases not matched to a gene: 8. The CDR3 protein is CASSVGGTVSEQYF. The CDR3, as DNA: TGTGCCAGCAGCGTCGGTGGGACAGTATCCGAGCAGTACTTC. The full variable domain, with the rest looked up from reference TRBV9 and TRBJ2-7, is DSGVTQTPKHLITATGQRVTLRCSPRSGDLSVYWYQQSLDQGLQFLIQYYNGEERAKGNILERFSAQQFPDLHSELNLSSLELGDSALYFCASSVGGTVSEQYFGPGTRLTVT.

This sequence joins TRBV19 and TRBJ2-2; weak D call: TRBD2 (6 bases). The CDR3 is 16 amino acids. Trimming left V 5 bases short and J 1 base short, with 14 bases between. Looked up from germline, CDR1 is LNHDA and CDR2 is SQIVND (reference sequence). The CDR3: CASSAQPGLNTGELFF. CDR3 nucleotides: TGTGCCAGTAGTGCTCAGCCGGGACTGAACACCGGGGAGCTGTTTTTT.

V usage is TRBV5-5 and J usage is TRBJ2-2, with D possibly being TRBD1 (6 bases). V dropped 0 bases and J dropped 6 bases, with 18 bases sitting between them. Germline-derived CDR1 and CDR2 are SGHKS and YYEKEE (reference sequence). This CDR3 has 17 residues. The CDR3 loop reads CASSLEGDRINAGELFF. For the CDR3, the DNA is TGTGCCAGCAGCTTGGAGGGTGACAGGATTAACGCCGGGGAGCTGTTTTTT.

The rearrangement links TRBV12-3 or TRBV12-4 to TRBJ2-3, with D possibly TRBD2 on 6 matching bases. This CDR3 is 16 amino acids long. Trimming removed 3 bases from V and 4 bases from J, with 17 bases in between. The CDR3 is CASSFSPGLRADTQYF. DNA of the CDR3: TGTGCCAGCAGTTTTTCGCCGGGACTCAGGGCAGATACGCAGTATTTT.

This clonotype has just a few counts. The rearrangement joins TRBV15 to TRBJ2-5; D is perhaps TRBD1 or TRBD2 (5 bases each). Germline CDR1 LNHNV, CDR2 YYDKDF (reference sequence). CDR3 length: 15 amino acids. The V gene lost 1 base and the J gene lost 1 base, with 10 bases spanning the gap. Here the CDR3 reads CATSRGGTSQETQYF. The CDR3 DNA follows: TGTGCCACCAGCAGAGGAGGGACCTCCCAAGAGACCCAGTACTTC.

This chain connects TRBV5-5 to TRBJ2-6, with D possibly matching TRBD2 (5 bases). This CDR3 region has 16 residues. Trimming removed 4 bases at V and 0 bases at J, with 11 bases between. Germline-derived CDR1 and CDR2 are SGHKS and YYEKEE (reference sequence). The CDR3 reads CASSLAGNSGANVLTF. Written as DNA, the CDR3 is TGTGCCAGCAGCCTGGCCGGGAACTCTGGGGCCAACGTCCTGACTTTC. Full variable domain (outside the CDR3, taken from reference TRBV5-5 and TRBJ2-6): DAGVTQSPTHLIKTRGQQVTLRCSPISGHKSVSWYQQVLGQGPQFIFQYYEKEERGRGNFPDRFSARQFPNYSSELNVNALLLGDSALYLCASSLAGNSGANVLTFGAGSRLTVL.

The table lists this clonotype with a few counts. The rearrangement links TRBV2 to TRBJ1-1, with 8 bases identical to TRBD1. Germline-derived CDR1 and CDR2 are SNHLY and FYNNEI. There are 16 residues in the CDR3. V was clipped by 4 bases and J by 0 bases; unmatched bases: 7. The CDR3 is CASSGSRGLLNTEAFF. Here the CDR3 DNA reads TGTGCCAGCAGTGGGTCCAGGGGGCTCCTGAACACTGAAGCTTTCTTT.

The genes are TRBV2 and TRBJ1-1, with D hard to call. CDR1 and CDR2 (germline): SNHLY, FYNNEI. The CDR3 covers 13 residues. The ends were cut back, 1 base at V and 10 bases at J, with 13 bases in the middle. The CDR3 region is CASSEGAGEVAFF. CDR3 DNA sequence: TGTGCCAGCAGTGAAGGGGCAGGAGAAGTAGCTTTCTTT.

The genes are TRBV12-3 or TRBV12-4 and TRBJ2-7; the D gene is possibly TRBD2 (5 bases). The CDR3 spans 15 residues. V was pared by 2 bases and J by 2 bases, with 13 bases between. This CDR3 reads CASSLISGKTYEQYF. The CDR3 nucleotides are TGTGCCAGCAGTTTAATCTCGGGAAAGACCTACGAGCAGTACTTC.

The chain is built from TRBV7-2 and TRBJ2-1; no clear D gene. Per the germline V gene, CDR1 is SGHTA and CDR2 is FQGNSA. This CDR3 has 13 residues. Trimming shortened V by 2 bases and J by 7 bases, and 9 bases separated the two germline ends. In DNA form, the CDR3 reads TGTGCCAGCAGCTTACCGAATGGGAATGAGCAGTTCTTC. Translating it yields CASSLPNGNEQFF.

This clonotype has just a few counts. This chain joins TRBV10-3 and TRBJ2-1; 10 nucleotides align to TRBD1. This CDR3 has 15 residues. The junction had 4 bases not matched to a gene; V was cut back by 6 bases and J by 2 bases. Germline lookup yields CDR1 ENHRY and CDR2 SYGVKD. DNA for the CDR3: TGTGCCATCAGGACCGGGACAGGGGCCTACAATGAGCAGTTCTTC. Protein product: CAIRTGTGAYNEQFF.

The chain's CDR3 is CASSYRGRDQPQHF. The DNA of the CDR3 is TGTGCCAGCAGTTACAGGGGGCGCGATCAGCCCCAGCATTTT. The chain joins TRBV6-6 to TRBJ1-5; 7 bases agree with TRBD1. Germline lookup yields CDR1 MNHNY and CDR2 SVGAGI (reference sequence). This CDR3 is 14 amino acids long. V trimming: 2 bases; J trimming: 5 bases; junction bases outside the gene matches: 3.

The CDR3 region is CASSQVARVETQYF. The CDR3 coding sequence is TGTGCCAGCAGCCAGGTGGCCAGGGTGGAGACCCAGTACTTC. V usage is TRBV6-1 and J usage is TRBJ2-5; possibly TRBD1 for D (5 bases). The germline V gene has CDR1 MNHNS and CDR2 SASEGT. Trimming removed 6 bases at V and 5 bases at J, with 16 bases between. The CDR3 length is 14 residues.

The sample holds a few counts of this clonotype. At one end the junction does not follow the germline gene, possibly because of a read error. The chain employs TRBV7-7 and TRBJ2-1; D is possibly TRBD1 (6 bases). Germline lookup yields CDR1 SSHAT and CDR2 FNYEAQ (reference sequence). The CDR3 sequence is 14 residues long. CDR3 coding DNA: TGTGCTAGCAGTCGACAGGAAGGGCCTAATGAGCAGTTCTTC. Its protein product is CASSRQEGPNEQFF.

This clonotype was seen ten or more times. CDR3 sequence: CASSLASGGTETQYF. DNA for the CDR3: TGTGCCAGCAGTTTAGCTAGCGGGGGAACAGAGACCCAGTACTTC. The chain carries TRBV12-3 or TRBV12-4 and TRBJ2-5; 9 bases align to TRBD2. This CDR3 region has 15 residues. The V and J ends lost 0 bases and 4 bases, in that order; junction bases with no gene match: 3.

This clonotype has more than one count but fewer than ten. V is TRBV10-3 and J is TRBJ2-7, with D possibly matching TRBD2 (6 bases). This CDR3 has 14 residues. From germline, CDR1 is ENHRY and CDR2 SYGVKD. Trimming cost V 4 bases and J 4 bases, with 14 bases left between them. The chain's CDR3 is CAISGLEGRYEQYF. The CDR3 nucleotides are TGTGCCATCAGTGGACTAGAAGGAAGATACGAGCAGTACTTC.

The chain uses TRBV7-9 and TRBJ1-6, with a tentative D call TRBD1 (6 bases). The CDR3 sequence is 15 residues long. The V end was cut by 5 bases, the J end by 2 bases, with 10 bases between. Germline assignment: CDR1 SEHNR and CDR2 FQNEAQ (reference sequence). For the CDR3, the DNA is TGTGCCAGCAGCACTAGGGACACCTATAATTCACCCCTCCACTTT. Its protein is CASSTRDTYNSPLHF. Complete variable domain (other parts from reference TRBV7-9 and TRBJ1-6): DTGVSQNPRHKITKRGQNVTFRCDPISEHNRLYWYRQTLGQGPEFLTYFQNEAQLEKSRLLSDRFSAERPKGSFSTLEIQRTEQGDSAMYLCASSTRDTYNSPLHFGNGTRLTVT.

The table lists this clonotype with many counts. DNA for the CDR3: TGTGCCAGCAGCTTGGGACCGCACAATGAGCAGTTCTTC. Amino acids: CASSLGPHNEQFF. This chain uses TRBV11-2 with TRBJ2-1, with D possibly being TRBD1 or TRBD2 (5 bases each). CDR1 is SGHAT, CDR2 FQNNGV, per germline. The ends were cut back, 3 bases at V and 5 bases at J, with 8 bases in the middle. The CDR3 runs to 13 residues.

A few counts support this clonotype. This chain links TRBV4-2 with TRBJ1-4; 12 nucleotides align to TRBD1. The junction had 10 bases not matched to a gene; V was cut back by 4 bases and J by 7 bases. From germline, CDR1 is LGHNA and CDR2 YNFKEQ. The CDR3 length is 17 residues. CDR3 DNA sequence: TGTGCCAGCAGCCTGCGGGACAGGGGGCGATCGGGTGAAAAACTGTTTTTT. It is translated as CASSLRDRGRSGEKLFF.

This clonotype has only a few counts. The chain employs TRBV6-5 and TRBJ1-1, with D possibly TRBD1 on 5 matching bases. Deletions cut 5 bases from V and 5 bases from J, with 12 bases between. The CDR3 has 13 amino acids. Germline CDR1 MNHEY, CDR2 SVGAGI. Here the CDR3 DNA reads TGTGCCAGCAGTCAGGGCGTCCTAACTGAAGCTTTCTTT. Its translation is CASSQGVLTEAFF.

In this sample, this clonotype turned up a few times. The rearrangement uses TRBV29-1 and TRBJ2-7; D is ambiguous. V lost 3 bases and J lost 6, with 6 bases in between. The CDR3 contains 10 residues. Per the germline V gene, CDR1 is SQVTM and CDR2 is ANQGSEA. CDR3 sequence reads: CSVDEGEQYF. The CDR3 bases are TGCAGCGTTGATGAAGGCGAGCAGTACTTC.

A few counts support this clonotype. This chain joins TRBV12-3 or TRBV12-4 and TRBJ2-1; 7 bases fit TRBD1. CDR3 length: 19 amino acids. The V segment lost 5 bases and the J segment 3 bases; nucleotides outside the gene matches: 19. CDR3 sequence reads: CASSQKTGLMHAGYNEQFF. The CDR3 DNA sequence: TGTGCCAGCAGTCAAAAGACAGGGCTAATGCACGCTGGCTACAATGAGCAGTTCTTC.

A single count supports this clonotype. This chain links TRBV6-5 with TRBJ2-3, with 10 nucleotides matching TRBD1. Germline V CDR1 and CDR2: MNHEY, SVGAGI. The CDR3 runs 17 residues. V shed 0 bases, J shed 1 base, and the junction held 4 bases outside the gene matches. The CDR3: CASSYSFGQGGTDTQYF. DNA for the CDR3: TGTGCCAGCAGTTACTCTTTTGGACAGGGGGGCACAGATACGCAGTATTTT.

This clonotype was found a few times. V usage is TRBV19 and J usage is TRBJ1-1; D remains ambiguous. The V end lost 1 base, the J end lost 2 bases, and 5 bases lay between the germline ends. The CDR3 totals 13 residues. Germline assignment: CDR1 LNHDA and CDR2 SQIVND (reference sequence). CDR3 in DNA: TGTGCCAGTAGTATAGTCCAAAACACTGAAGCTTTCTTT. As protein: CASSIVQNTEAFF. Full variable domain (missing parts from reference TRBV19 and TRBJ1-1): DGGITQSPKYLFRKEGQNVTLSCEQNLNHDAMYWYRQDPGQGLRLIYYSQIVNDFQKGDIAEGYSVSREKKESFPLTVTSAQKNPTAFYLCASSIVQNTEAFFGQGTRLTVV.

The V gene is TRBV4-2, the J gene TRBJ2-1; D gene uncertain. Germline CDR1 and CDR2: LGHNA and YNFKEQ. The CDR3 length is 14 residues. Trimming pared 0 bases from V and 6 bases from J, leaving 9 bases between. CDR3 coding DNA: TGTGCCAGCAGCCAAGATAACGCGGTCAATGAGCAGTTCTTC. Amino acids: CASSQDNAVNEQFF.

This chain connects TRBV12-3 or TRBV12-4 to TRBJ1-3, with TRBD1 matching 7 bases. Unmatched junction bases numbered 3, after V lost 1 base and J lost 0 bases. The CDR3 spans 16 residues. CDR3 sequence: CASSLGQGHSGNTIYF. The CDR3 nucleotides are TGTGCCAGCAGTTTAGGACAGGGCCACTCTGGAAACACCATATATTTT.

The chain recombines TRBV9 with TRBJ2-7, with a weak D call TRBD2 (6 bases). This CDR3 is built from 15 residues. V was pared by 4 bases and J by 3 bases, with 17 bases between. CDR1 and CDR2 from the germline V gene are SGDLS and YYNGEE. CDR3 sequence reads: CASSPHSGTLYEQYF. The CDR3 DNA sequence: TGTGCCAGCAGCCCTCATTCCGGGACTCTCTACGAGCAGTACTTC.